This passage covers 9 T cell receptor beta chains from one sample sequenced in a study of shared clonotypes between healthy human individuals (TCRdb year 2020). Receptor amplification or capture employed the immunoSEQ multiplex PCR assay. Sourced from immuneACCESS, this table was stored by TCRdb with only in-frame sequences that have V and J called. A share of the clones is absent; for the studies checked, an unresolved V gene accounts for under half, and the remainder has no known explanation. The sample contains over a million clones, around 78% of them found a single time. The top ten constitute roughly 0.56% of the sample. Material for sequencing was memory CD4+ T cells from PBMCs. This specimen's cell subset or site label, per the study, means: CD45RA-negative fraction. These receptors were obtained from a young man in good health. Some clones in this sample may be carry-over from other donors' samples.

This chain joins TRBV5-1 and TRBJ2-5; D gene uncertain. CDR1 is SGHRS, CDR2 YFSETQ, per germline. Trimming removed 4 bases from V and 4 bases from J, with 14 bases in between. CDR3 length: 14 amino acids. The CDR3 region has the DNA TGCGCCAGCAGCACCGGTGCGGCCCCAGAGACCCAGTACTTC. Encoded protein: CASSTGAAPETQYF.

This clone appeared a few times. The chain employs TRBV18 and TRBJ2-1; 8 nucleotides agree with TRBD2. The CDR3 extends over 17 amino acids. V was pared by 3 bases and J by 5 bases, with 12 bases of the junction left unmatched. Germline loops: CDR1 KGHSH, CDR2 LQKENI. CDR3 sequence (DNA): TGTGCCAGCTCACCCCGTCCTACGGGAGGGCCAGACAATGAGCAGTTCTTC. Protein product: CASSPRPTGGPDNEQFF.

This clone has more than one count but fewer than ten. The chain recombines TRBV29-1 with TRBJ2-3; D is unclear. Looked up from germline, CDR1 is SQVTM and CDR2 is ANQGSEA. Trimming removed 3 bases at V and 0 bases at J, with 10 bases between. The CDR3 is 14 residues long. The CDR3 coding sequence is TGCAGCGTTGAGAGGCATACTAGCACAGATACGCAGTATTTT. Its translation is CSVERHTSTDTQYF.

The chain combines TRBV21-1 with TRBJ1-4. TRBV21-1 is described as a pseudogene. The CDR3 loop spans 14 amino acids. CDR3 coding DNA: TGTGCCAGCACCCCCCGGAGGAAATGGGAAAAACTGTTTTTT. It specifies CASTPRRKWEKLFF.

The chain employs TRBV4-2 and TRBJ1-2, with 11 bases aligning to TRBD1. V trimming: 1 base; J trimming: 6 bases; junction bases outside the gene matches: 4. CDR1 and CDR2 (germline): LGHNA, YNFKEQ. The CDR3 loop spans 15 amino acids. This CDR3 reads CASSQGTGGGDGYTF. CDR3 nucleotide sequence: TGTGCCAGCAGCCAAGGGACAGGGGGCGGCGATGGCTACACCTTC.

This clone was observed a few times. The V call is TRBV27, the J call TRBJ1-1, with D hard to call. V lost 8 bases, J lost 1 base, and 14 bases lay in between. The CDR3 covers 14 residues. Germline CDR1 MNHEY, CDR2 SMNVEV (reference sequence). As DNA, the CDR3 is TGTGCCAGCCTCGCTCCCGGAGCGAACACTGAAGCTTTCTTT. The encoded protein is CASLAPGANTEAFF.

This chain joins TRBV10-3 and TRBJ2-1; 14 bases map to TRBD2. The CDR3 is 19 amino acids. CDR1 is ENHRY and CDR2 is SYGVKD in the germline V gene. Germline trimming cut 11 bases from V and 4 bases from J; bases unmatched to any gene: 19. The CDR3 here is CAVRVGTGTSGSRYNEQFF. The CDR3 nucleotides are TGTGCCGTACGGGTGGGAACGGGGACTAGCGGGAGTCGGTACAATGAGCAGTTCTTC.

The chain recombines TRBV21-1 with TRBJ1-2; the D segment call TRBD1 is taken from the table without a DNA check. TRBV21-1 is tagged as a pseudogene. This CDR3 contains 13 residues. The CDR3 bases are TGTGCCAGCAGCCACAGGGTGGTAGGTGGCTACACCTTC. Translated: CASSHRVVGGYTF.

The chain links TRBV27 to TRBJ2-5, with D possibly TRBD2 on 6 matching bases. CDR3 length equals 13 residues. CDR1 MNHEY and CDR2 SMNVEV come from the germline V gene (reference sequence). V dropped 6 bases and J dropped 1 base, with 9 bases sitting between them. This chain's CDR3 is CASRRGSQETQYF. The DNA for the CDR3 is TGTGCCAGCAGGCGGGGCAGCCAAGAGACCCAGTACTTC.